A selection of T cell receptor beta chains follows, all from one sample in a study of T-cell memory formation after mild COVID-19. Each CDR3 protein is one row after TCRdb ran MiXCR on the 5' RACE reads. The sample holds around 370,000 distinct CDR3 sequences, around 21% seen once. Input material: PBMCs or a T cell subset sorted from them (not recorded which). All receptors come from an adult woman who had mild COVID-19 (a few samples of this study predate the infection). Cell type and time point are not known. Each CDR3 is given with its conserved first and last residue. A D gene is named only where the DNA matches it firmly. The size of a clone is reported for some rows only, either as once, few or many, or as a class for expanded clones.

clone size	V gene	D gene	J gene	CDR3 protein	CDR3 DNA
-	TRBV6-6	-	TRBJ2-7	CASTPGTAPIFYEQYF	TGTGCCAGCACCCCCGGGACCGCGCCAATTTTCTACGAGCAGTACTTC
-	TRBV4-3	-	TRBJ2-3	CASSQDYTDTQYF	TGCGCCAGCAGCCAAGATTACACAGATACGCAGTATTTT
-	TRBV6-5	-	TRBJ2-2	CASSFINGELFF	TGTGCCAGCAGTTTTATTAACGGGGAGCTGTTTTTT
few	TRBV12-3/TRBV12-4	TRBD2	TRBJ2-5	CASSLAQLAGGSQETQYF	TGTGCCAGCAGTTTAGCCCAATTAGCGGGAGGGTCTCAAGAGACCCAGTACTTC
few	TRBV5-1	TRBD1	TRBJ1-1	CASSFGDRGQGTEAFF	TGCGCCAGCAGCTTCGGGGACAGGGGCCAGGGCACTGAAGCTTTCTTT
-	TRBV20-1	-	TRBJ2-7	CSAFGSSSSYEQYF	TGCAGTGCCTTCGGCTCCTCGAGCTCCTACGAGCAGTACTTC
-	TRBV12-3/TRBV12-4	-	TRBJ2-7	CASSLVGGNYEQYF	TGTGCCAGCAGTTTGGTAGGGGGAAACTACGAGCAGTACTTC
-	TRBV6-6	-	TRBJ2-7	CASSPPGPTYEQYF	TGTGCCAGCAGTCCCCCGGGACCAACCTACGAGCAGTACTTC
once	TRBV19	-	TRBJ1-2	CASRSGGGYGYTF	TGTGCCAGTCGTTCTGGAGGGGGTTATGGCTACACCTTC
-	TRBV9	-	TRBJ1-5	CASSVDNSQPQHF	TGTGCCAGCAGCGTAGACAACAGTCAGCCCCAGCATTTT
few	TRBV6-5	-	TRBJ2-1	CASSYDILGQHPDEQFF	TGTGCCAGCAGTTACGACATCTTGGGCCAGCATCCAGACGAGCAGTTCTTC
-	TRBV7-9	TRBD1	TRBJ1-6	CASRSGTGGSPLHF	TGTGCCAGCAGGTCCGGGACAGGGGGTTCACCCCTCCACTTT
-	TRBV7-8	-	TRBJ2-1	CASSLAHQSSADEQFF	TGTGCCAGCAGCTTAGCGCATCAGAGCTCTGCCGATGAGCAGTTCTTC
few	TRBV7-9	-	TRBJ1-5	CASSGYGPEGWQPQHF	TGTGCCAGCAGCGGGTACGGGCCAGAAGGATGGCAGCCCCAGCATTTT
-	TRBV20-1	TRBD1	TRBJ1-1	CSAARTGGLNTEAFF	TGCAGTGCCGCGAGGACAGGGGGGCTGAACACTGAAGCTTTCTTT
-	TRBV20-1	TRBD1	TRBJ1-1	CSATPGTGRTEAFF	TGCAGTGCTACGCCAGGGACAGGGCGCACTGAAGCTTTCTTT
few	TRBV4-3	TRBD2	TRBJ2-1	CASSALAPDPYNEQFF	TGCGCCAGCAGCGCACTAGCGCCCGACCCCTACAATGAGCAGTTCTTC
-	TRBV12-3/TRBV12-4	-	TRBJ2-3	CASSPFGFGSTDTQYF	TGTGCCAGCAGCCCCTTCGGGTTCGGGAGTACAGATACGCAGTATTTT
-	TRBV24-1	-	TRBJ2-1	CATSDLDTVEQFF	TGTGCCACCAGTGATTTAGATACGGTTGAGCAGTTCTTC
few	TRBV7-9	TRBD1	TRBJ2-7	CASSSPDRVRYEQYF	TGTGCCAGCAGTTCGCCGGACAGGGTCCGCTACGAGCAGTACTTC
-	TRBV12-3/TRBV12-4	TRBD1	TRBJ2-2	CASALGQAAGELFF	TGTGCCAGCGCACTGGGACAGGCCGCCGGGGAGCTGTTTTTT
few	TRBV27	-	TRBJ1-5	CASSSEGLQPQHF	TGTGCCAGCAGTTCAGAGGGTCTCCAGCCCCAGCATTTT
-	TRBV20-1	-	TRBJ2-1	CSARGTTHEQFF	TGCAGTGCTAGAGGGACAACCCATGAGCAGTTCTTC
-	TRBV12-3/TRBV12-4	-	TRBJ2-1	CASSLGGNGEQFF	TGTGCCAGCAGTTTAGGGGGAAATGGGGAGCAGTTCTTC
few	TRBV25-1	-	TRBJ1-1	CASSDPSTEAFF	TGTGCCAGCAGTGATCCCAGCACTGAAGCTTTCTTT
many	TRBV14	-	TRBJ2-2	CASSQRGQGTGELFF	TGTGCCAGCAGCCAACGAGGGCAGGGGACCGGGGAGCTGTTTTTT
-	TRBV20-1	TRBD1	TRBJ1-1	CSARSDRGGTEAFF	TGCAGTGCTAGGTCGGACAGGGGGGGCACTGAAGCTTTCTTT